This TCR beta chain was sequenced in a study of a mutant IDH1 vaccine in newly diagnosed glioma. Study context: Patients received vaccination from 4-6 weeks after radiotherapy alone, or with temozolomide cycles.

Germline V gene data show CDR1 as SQVTM and CDR2 as ANQGSEA. V was shortened by 5 bases and J by 0 bases, with 13 bases between the two germline ends. There are 15 residues in the CDR3. The method was immunoSEQ multiplex PCR; TCRdb's version includes in-frame clones alone and lacks a portion of them. Altogether roughly 26,000 clones are present, approximately 87% being singletons, with the ten largest covering 31%. Whole-study findings and limits: A vaccine-induced immune response developed in roughly 93% of the patients. Pseudoprogression seemed unlinked to shifts in top peripheral T cell clonotypes.

To note about this clone: Its cognate antigen is unknown.

Time point reported: week 35, safety follow-up. Topical imiquimod was applied with each vaccine dose, which held 300 ug of mutant IDH1 20-mer peptide. Sequenced here: PBMCs, sampled from a glioma patient whose treatment included an IDH1 peptide vaccine. This receptor was taken from a man aged 30-40 years with glioma. V gene TRBV29-1 combines with J gene TRBJ2-2, with D perhaps matching TRBD1 (6 bases). CDR3 amino acids: CSVWTEPSNTGELFF. The CDR3 DNA sequence: TGCAGCGTTTGGACAGAGCCTTCGAACACCGGGGAGCTGTTTTTT.